This T cell receptor beta chain was recorded in a study of PD-1 blockade in classical Hodgkin lymphoma. The CDR3 is 15 residues long. J lost 7 bases, V lost 0 bases, and 0 bases had no gene match. CDR1 MRHNA and CDR2 SNTAGT come from the germline V gene. Time point noted: cycle 4 day 1 (C4D1), after 5 to 7 weeks of nivolumab. Every patient relapsed after autologous stem cell transplantation, and brentuximab vedotin exposure varied. Only in-frame clones appear in the TCRdb table, and some are missing; sequencing was by immunoSEQ multiplex PCR. The data contain about 39,000 clones, 77% of them seen just once; the ten biggest clones take up about 9.1%.

This chain links TRBV6-4 with TRBJ1-6, with 10 positions matching TRBD1. The TCR sequence derives from a human donor with classical Hodgkin lymphoma. The sample was peripheral blood mononuclear cells (PBMCs), taken before the fourth cycle of nivolumab. CDR3: CASSDSDRGNSPLHF. The CDR3 DNA reads as TGTGCCAGCAGTGACTCGGACAGGGGGAATTCACCCCTCCACTTT.